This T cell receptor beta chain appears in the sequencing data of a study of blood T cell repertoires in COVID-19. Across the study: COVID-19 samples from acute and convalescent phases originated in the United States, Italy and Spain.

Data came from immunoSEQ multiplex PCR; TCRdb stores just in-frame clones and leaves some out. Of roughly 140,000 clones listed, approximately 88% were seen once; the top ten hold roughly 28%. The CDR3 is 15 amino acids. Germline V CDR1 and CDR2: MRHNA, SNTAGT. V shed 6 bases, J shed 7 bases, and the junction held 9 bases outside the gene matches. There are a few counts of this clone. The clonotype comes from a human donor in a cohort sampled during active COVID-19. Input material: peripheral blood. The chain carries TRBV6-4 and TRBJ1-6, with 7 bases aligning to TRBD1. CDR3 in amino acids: CASRRDSVSNSPLHF. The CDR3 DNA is TGTGCCAGCAGGCGGGACAGCGTCTCAAATTCACCCCTCCACTTT.